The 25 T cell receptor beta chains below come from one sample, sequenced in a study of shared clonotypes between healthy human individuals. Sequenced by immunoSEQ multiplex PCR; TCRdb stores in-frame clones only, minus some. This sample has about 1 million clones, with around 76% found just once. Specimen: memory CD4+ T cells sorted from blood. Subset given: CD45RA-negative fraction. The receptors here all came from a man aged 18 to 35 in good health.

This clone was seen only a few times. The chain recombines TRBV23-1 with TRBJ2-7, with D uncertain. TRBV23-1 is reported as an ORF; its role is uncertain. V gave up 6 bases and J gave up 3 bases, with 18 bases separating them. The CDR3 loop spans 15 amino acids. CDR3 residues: CASSRVDLENYEQYF. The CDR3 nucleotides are TGCGCCAGCAGCCGGGTTGACCTGGAGAACTACGAGCAGTACTTC.

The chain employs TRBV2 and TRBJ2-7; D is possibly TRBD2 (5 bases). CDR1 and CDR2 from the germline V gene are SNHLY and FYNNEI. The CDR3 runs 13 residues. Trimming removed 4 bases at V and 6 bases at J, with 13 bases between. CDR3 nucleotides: TGTGCCAGCAGTGTGATCCGGGAAGGCGAGCAGTACTTC. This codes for CASSVIREGEQYF.

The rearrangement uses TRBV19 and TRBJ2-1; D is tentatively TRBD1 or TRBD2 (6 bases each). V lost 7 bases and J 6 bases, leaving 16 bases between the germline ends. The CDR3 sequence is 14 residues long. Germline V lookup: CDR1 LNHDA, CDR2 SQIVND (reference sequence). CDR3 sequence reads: CASNRGRLSNEQFF. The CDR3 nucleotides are TGTGCCAGTAATCGGGGGCGCTTAAGCAATGAGCAGTTCTTC. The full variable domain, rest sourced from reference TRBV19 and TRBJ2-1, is DGGITQSPKYLFRKEGQNVTLSCEQNLNHDAMYWYRQDPGQGLRLIYYSQIVNDFQKGDIAEGYSVSREKKESFPLTVTSAQKNPTAFYLCASNRGRLSNEQFFGPGTRLTVL.

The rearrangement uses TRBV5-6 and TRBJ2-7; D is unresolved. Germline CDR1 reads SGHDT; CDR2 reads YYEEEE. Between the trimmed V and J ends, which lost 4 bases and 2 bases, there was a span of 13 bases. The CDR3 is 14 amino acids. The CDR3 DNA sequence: TGTGCCAGCAGCCCCGTTGGGCTCCCCTACGAGCAGTACTTC. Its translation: CASSPVGLPYEQYF. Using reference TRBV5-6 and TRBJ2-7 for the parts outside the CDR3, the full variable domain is DAGVTQSPTHLIKTRGQQVTLRCSPKSGHDTVSWYQQALGQGPQFIFQYYEEEERQRGNFPDRFSGHQFPNYSSELNVNALLLGDSALYLCASSPVGLPYEQYFGPGTRLTVT.

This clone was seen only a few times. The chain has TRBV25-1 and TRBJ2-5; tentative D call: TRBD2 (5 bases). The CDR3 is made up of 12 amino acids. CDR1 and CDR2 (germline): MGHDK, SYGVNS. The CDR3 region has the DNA TGTGGGTCTGAGGGTATATCGGGGACCCAGTACTTC. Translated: CGSEGISGTQYF.

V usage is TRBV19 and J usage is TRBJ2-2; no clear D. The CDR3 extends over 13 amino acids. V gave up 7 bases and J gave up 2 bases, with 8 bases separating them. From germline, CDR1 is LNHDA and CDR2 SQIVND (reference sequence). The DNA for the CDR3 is TGTGCCAGTACCCTCCGAAACACCGGGGAGCTGTTTTTT. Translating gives CASTLRNTGELFF.

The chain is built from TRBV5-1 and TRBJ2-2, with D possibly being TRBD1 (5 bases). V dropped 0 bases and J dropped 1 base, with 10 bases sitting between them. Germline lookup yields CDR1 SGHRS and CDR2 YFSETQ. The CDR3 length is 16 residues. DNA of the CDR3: TGCGCCAGCAGCTTGGAGGTCCAGGGGAACACCGGGGAGCTGTTTTTT. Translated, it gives CASSLEVQGNTGELFF.

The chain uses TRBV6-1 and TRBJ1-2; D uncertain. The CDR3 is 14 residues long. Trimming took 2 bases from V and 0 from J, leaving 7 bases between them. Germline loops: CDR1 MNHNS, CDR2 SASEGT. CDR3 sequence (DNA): TGTGCCAGCAGTGAATGGCAGACTAACTATGGCTACACCTTC. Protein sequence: CASSEWQTNYGYTF.

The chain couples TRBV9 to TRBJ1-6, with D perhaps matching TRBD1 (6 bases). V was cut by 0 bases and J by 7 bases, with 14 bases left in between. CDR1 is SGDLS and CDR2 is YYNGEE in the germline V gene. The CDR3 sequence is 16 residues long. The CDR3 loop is CASSVDPQGQNSPLHF. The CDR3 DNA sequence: TGTGCCAGCAGCGTAGACCCCCAGGGACAAAATTCACCCCTCCACTTT.

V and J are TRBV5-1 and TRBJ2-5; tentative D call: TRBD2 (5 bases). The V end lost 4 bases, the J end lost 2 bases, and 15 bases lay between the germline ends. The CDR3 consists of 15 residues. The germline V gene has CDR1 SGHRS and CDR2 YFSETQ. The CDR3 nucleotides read TGCGCCAGCAGCCCCCCGGTCGGGAATCAAGAGACCCAGTACTTC. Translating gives CASSPPVGNQETQYF. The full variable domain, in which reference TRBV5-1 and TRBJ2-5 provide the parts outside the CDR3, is KAGVTQTPRYLIKTRGQQVTLSCSPISGHRSVSWYQQTPGQGLQFLFEYFSETQRNKGNFPGRFSGRQFSNSRSEMNVSTLELGDSALYLCASSPPVGNQETQYFGPGTRLLVL.

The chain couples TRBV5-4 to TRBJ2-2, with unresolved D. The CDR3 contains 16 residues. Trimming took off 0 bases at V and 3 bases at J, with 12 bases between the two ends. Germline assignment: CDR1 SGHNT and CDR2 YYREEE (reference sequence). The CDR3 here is CASSLDFGRHTGELFF. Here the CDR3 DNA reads TGTGCCAGCAGCTTGGATTTCGGCAGGCACACCGGGGAGCTGTTTTTT. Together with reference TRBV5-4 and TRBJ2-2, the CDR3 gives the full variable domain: ETGVTQSPTHLIKTRGQQVTLRCSSQSGHNTVSWYQQALGQGPQFIFQYYREEENGRGNFPPRFSGLQFPNYSSELNVNALELDDSALYLCASSLDFGRHTGELFFGEGSRLTVL.

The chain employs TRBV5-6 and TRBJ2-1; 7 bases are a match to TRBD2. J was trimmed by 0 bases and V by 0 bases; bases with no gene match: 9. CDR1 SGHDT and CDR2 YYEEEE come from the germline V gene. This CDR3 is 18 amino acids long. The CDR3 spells CASSLGLASGGSYNEQFF. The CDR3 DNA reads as TGTGCCAGCAGCTTGGGACTCGCATCGGGGGGCTCCTACAATGAGCAGTTCTTC.

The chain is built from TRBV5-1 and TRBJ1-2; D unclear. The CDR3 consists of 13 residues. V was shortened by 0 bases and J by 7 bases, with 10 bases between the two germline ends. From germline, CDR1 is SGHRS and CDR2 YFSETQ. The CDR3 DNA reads TGCGCCAGCAGCTTGGAAGGGATAGGTGGCTACACCTTC. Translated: CASSLEGIGGYTF. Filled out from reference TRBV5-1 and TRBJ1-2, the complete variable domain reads KAGVTQTPRYLIKTRGQQVTLSCSPISGHRSVSWYQQTPGQGLQFLFEYFSETQRNKGNFPGRFSGRQFSNSRSEMNVSTLELGDSALYLCASSLEGIGGYTFGSGTRLTVV.

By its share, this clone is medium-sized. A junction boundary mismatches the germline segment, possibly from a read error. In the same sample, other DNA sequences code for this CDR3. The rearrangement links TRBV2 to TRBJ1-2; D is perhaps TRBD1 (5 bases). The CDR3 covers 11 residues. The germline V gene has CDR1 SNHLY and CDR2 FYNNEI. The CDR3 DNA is TGTGCCAGCAGTGAGGAGGGGCCATTACTCTTC. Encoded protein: CASSEEGPLLF.

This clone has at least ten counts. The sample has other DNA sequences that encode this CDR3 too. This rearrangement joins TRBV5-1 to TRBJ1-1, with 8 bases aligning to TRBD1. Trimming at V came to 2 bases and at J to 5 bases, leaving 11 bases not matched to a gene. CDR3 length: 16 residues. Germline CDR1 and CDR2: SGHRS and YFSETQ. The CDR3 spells CASSLNLGQGGTEAFF. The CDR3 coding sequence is TGCGCCAGCAGCTTAAACCTCGGACAGGGAGGGACTGAAGCTTTCTTT.

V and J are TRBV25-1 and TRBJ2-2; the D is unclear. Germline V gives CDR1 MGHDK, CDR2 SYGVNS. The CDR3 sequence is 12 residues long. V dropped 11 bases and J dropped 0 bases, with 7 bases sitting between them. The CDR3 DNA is TGTGCCCATGGCACGAACACCGGGGAGCTGTTTTTT. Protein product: CAHGTNTGELFF.

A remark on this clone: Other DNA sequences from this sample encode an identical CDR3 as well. CDR3 DNA sequence: TGTGCCAGCAGTTCGGGACAGGGACGTGAAAAACTGTTTTTT. It specifies CASSSGQGREKLFF. The V gene is TRBV28, the J gene TRBJ1-4; 9 bases map to TRBD1. The CDR3 has 14 residues. Per germline, CDR1 MDHEN and CDR2 SYDVKM. V lost 4 bases, J lost 7 bases, and 4 bases stayed unmatched. The full variable domain, its missing parts supplied by reference TRBV28 and TRBJ1-4, is DVKVTQSSRYLVKRTGEKVFLECVQDMDHENMFWYRQDPGLGLRLIYFSYDVKMKEKGDIPEGYSVSREKKERFSLILESASTNQTSMYLCASSSGQGREKLFFGSGTQLSVL.

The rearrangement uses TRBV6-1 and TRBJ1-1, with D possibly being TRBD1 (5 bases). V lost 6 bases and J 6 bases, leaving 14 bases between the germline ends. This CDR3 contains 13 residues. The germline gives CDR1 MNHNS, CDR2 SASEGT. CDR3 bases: TGTGCCAGCAGGGGACGGGCGGACCCTGAAGCTTTCTTT. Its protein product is CASRGRADPEAFF.

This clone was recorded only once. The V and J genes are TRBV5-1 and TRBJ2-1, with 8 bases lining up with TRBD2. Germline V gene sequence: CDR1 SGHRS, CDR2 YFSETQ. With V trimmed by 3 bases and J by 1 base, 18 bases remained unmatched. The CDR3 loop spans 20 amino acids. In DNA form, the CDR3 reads TGCGCCAGCAGCTCCATGGCCTCCGGGACTAGTTCGGGTTCCTACAATGAGCAGTTCTTC. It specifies CASSSMASGTSSGSYNEQFF. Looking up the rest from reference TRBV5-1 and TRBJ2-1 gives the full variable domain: KAGVTQTPRYLIKTRGQQVTLSCSPISGHRSVSWYQQTPGQGLQFLFEYFSETQRNKGNFPGRFSGRQFSNSRSEMNVSTLELGDSALYLCASSSMASGTSSGSYNEQFFGPGTRLTVL.

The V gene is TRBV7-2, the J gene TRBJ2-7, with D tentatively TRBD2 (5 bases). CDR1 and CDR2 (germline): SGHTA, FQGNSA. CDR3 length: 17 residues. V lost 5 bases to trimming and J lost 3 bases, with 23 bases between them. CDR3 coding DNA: TGTGCCAGCAGCGTCCTCCCTAGCTTCGGGCTGGTCTACGAGCAGTACTTC. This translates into CASSVLPSFGLVYEQYF. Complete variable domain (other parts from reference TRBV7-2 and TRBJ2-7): GAGVSQSPSNKVTEKGKDVELRCDPISGHTALYWYRQSLGQGLEFLIYFQGNSAPDKSGLPSDRFSAERTGGSVSTLTIQRTQQEDSAVYLCASSVLPSFGLVYEQYFGPGTRLTVT.

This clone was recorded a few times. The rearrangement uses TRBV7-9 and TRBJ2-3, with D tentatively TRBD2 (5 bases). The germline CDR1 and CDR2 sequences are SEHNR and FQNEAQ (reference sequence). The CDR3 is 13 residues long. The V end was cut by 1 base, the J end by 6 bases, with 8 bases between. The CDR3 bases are TGTGCCAGCAGCTTAGGAGGGTCGGATACGCAGTATTTT. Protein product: CASSLGGSDTQYF.

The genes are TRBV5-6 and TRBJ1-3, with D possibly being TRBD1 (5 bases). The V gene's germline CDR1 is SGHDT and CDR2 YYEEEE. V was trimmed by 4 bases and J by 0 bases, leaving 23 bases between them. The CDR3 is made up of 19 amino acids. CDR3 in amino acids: CASSQRQPSFQSSGNTIYF. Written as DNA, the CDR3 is TGTGCCAGCAGCCAACGACAGCCCTCTTTCCAGAGCTCTGGAAACACCATATATTTT.

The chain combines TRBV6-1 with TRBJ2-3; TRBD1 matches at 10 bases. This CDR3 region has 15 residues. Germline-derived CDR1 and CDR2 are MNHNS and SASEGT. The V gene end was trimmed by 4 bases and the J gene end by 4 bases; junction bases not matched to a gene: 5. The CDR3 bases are TGTGCCAGCAGTGGGGGACAGGGGTGGGCAGATACGCAGTATTTT. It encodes CASSGGQGWADTQYF.

The chain's CDR3 is CASSFRYSEETQYF. The CDR3 DNA follows: TGTGCCAGCAGCTTCCGCTACTCGGAGGAGACCCAGTACTTC. The chain combines TRBV11-2 with TRBJ2-5, with D unresolved. With 3 bases removed from V and 5 bases from J, the gap between germline ends came to 13 bases. The germline CDR1 and CDR2 sequences are SGHAT and FQNNGV. The CDR3 totals 14 residues.

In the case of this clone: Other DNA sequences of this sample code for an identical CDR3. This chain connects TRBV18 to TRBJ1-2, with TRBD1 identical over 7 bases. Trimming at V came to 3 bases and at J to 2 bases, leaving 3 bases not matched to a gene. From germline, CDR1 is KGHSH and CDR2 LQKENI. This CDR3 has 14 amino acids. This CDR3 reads CASSPPTGNYGYTF. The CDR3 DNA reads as TGTGCCAGCTCACCCCCGACAGGGAACTATGGCTACACCTTC. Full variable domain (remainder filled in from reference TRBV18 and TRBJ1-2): NAGVMQNPRHLVRRRGQEARLRCSPMKGHSHVYWYRQLPEEGLKFMVYLQKENIIDESGMPKERFSAEFPKEGPSILRIQQVVRGDSAAYFCASSPPTGNYGYTFGSGTRLTVV.